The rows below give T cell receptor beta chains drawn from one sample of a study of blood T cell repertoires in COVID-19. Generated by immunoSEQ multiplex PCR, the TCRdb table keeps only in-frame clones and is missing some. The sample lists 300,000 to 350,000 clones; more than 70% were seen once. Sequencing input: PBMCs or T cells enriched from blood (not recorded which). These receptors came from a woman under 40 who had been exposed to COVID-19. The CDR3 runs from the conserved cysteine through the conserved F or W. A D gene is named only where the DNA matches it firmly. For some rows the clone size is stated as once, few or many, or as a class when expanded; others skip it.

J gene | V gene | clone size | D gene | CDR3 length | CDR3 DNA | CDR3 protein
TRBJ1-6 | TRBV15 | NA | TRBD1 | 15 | TGTGCCACCAGCAGAGAGGTACAGGGGAATTCACCCCTCCACTTT | CATSREVQGNSPLHF
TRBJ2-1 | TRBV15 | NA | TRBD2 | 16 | TGTGCCACCAGCAGATATACTAGCGGGCAACACAATGAGCAGTTCTTC | CATSRYTSGQHNEQFF
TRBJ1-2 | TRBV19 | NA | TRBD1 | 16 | TGTGCCAGTAGTACCCTGACAGGGTTGGGCGTCGGTGGCTACACCTTC | CASSTLTGLGVGGYTF
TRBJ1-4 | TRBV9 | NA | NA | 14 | TGTGCCAGCAGCGTCGGGGACAACAGAGAAAAACTGTTTTTT | CASSVGDNREKLFF
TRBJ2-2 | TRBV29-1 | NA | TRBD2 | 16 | TGCAGTGGCGGTAGGACTAGCGGGGCGAACACCGGGGAGCTGTTTTTT | CSGGRTSGANTGELFF
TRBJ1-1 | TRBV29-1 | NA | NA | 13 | TGCAGCGTGGCGGGGGGGGCGCGCACTGAAGCTTTCTTT | CSVAGGARTEAFF
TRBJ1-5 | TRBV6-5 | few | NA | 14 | TGTGCCAGCAACCCCATGAGGAGTAATCAGCCCCAGCATTTT | CASNPMRSNQPQHF
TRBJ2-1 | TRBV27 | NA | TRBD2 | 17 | TGTGCCAGCAGTGCCCTCGGGACTAGCGGGAACTACAATGAGCAGTTCTTC | CASSALGTSGNYNEQFF
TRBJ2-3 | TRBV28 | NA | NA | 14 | TGTGCCACCAAGTTCAGGTTGGGCACAGATACGCAGTATTTT | CATKFRLGTDTQYF
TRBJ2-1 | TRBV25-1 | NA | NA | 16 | TGTGCCAGCAGTGTGGGGACATGGATGGCCTACAATGAGCAGTTCTTC | CASSVGTWMAYNEQFF
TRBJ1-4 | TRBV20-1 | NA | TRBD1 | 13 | TGCAGTGCTAGTAGAGGACAGGGGGAAAAACTGTTTTTT | CSASRGQGEKLFF
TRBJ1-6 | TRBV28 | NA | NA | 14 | TGTGCCAGCAGTTTCGTTAGGGGCCAGTCACCCCTCCACTTT | CASSFVRGQSPLHF
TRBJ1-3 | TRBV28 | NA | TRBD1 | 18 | TGTGCCAGCAGTTCTCCGGGGACAGGTGGAGGTATTTGGAACACCATATATTTT | CASSSPGTGGGIWNTIYF
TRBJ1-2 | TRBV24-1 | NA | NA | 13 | TGTGCCACCAGTAACGGGTTCGGCTATGGCTACACCTTC | CATSNGFGYGYTF
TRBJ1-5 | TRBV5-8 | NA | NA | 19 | TGTGCCAGCAGCTTGGGTCGGCAGGGAAGAACCCGTGGCAATCAGCCCCAGCATTTT | CASSLGRQGRTRGNQPQHF
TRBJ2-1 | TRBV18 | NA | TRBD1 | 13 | TGTGCCAGCTCACCATCCCAGGGGGATTTGCAGTTCTTC | CASSPSQGDLQFF
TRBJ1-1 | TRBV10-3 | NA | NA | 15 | TGTGCCATCAGTGAGTCATTATCGGGGAACACTGAAGCTTTCTTT | CAISESLSGNTEAFF
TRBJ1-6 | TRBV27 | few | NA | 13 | TGTGCCAGCAGTTGGGCAGGAAATTCACCCCTCCACTTT | CASSWAGNSPLHF
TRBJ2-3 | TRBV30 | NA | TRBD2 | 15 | TGTGCCTGGTCCAACGGGGCGGGAGTTACAGATACGCAGTATTTT | CAWSNGAGVTDTQYF
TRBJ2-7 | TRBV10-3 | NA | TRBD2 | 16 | TGTGCCATCAGGGCCGACCTAGCGGCTGACTCCTACGAGCAGTACTTC | CAIRADLAADSYEQYF
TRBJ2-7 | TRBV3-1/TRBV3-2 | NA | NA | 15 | TGTGCCAGCAGCCAAGACTGGACTATCCCCTACGAGCAGTACTTC | CASSQDWTIPYEQYF
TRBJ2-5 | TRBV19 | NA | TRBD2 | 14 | TGTGCCAGCCGACTAGCGGGAAGTGGAGAGACCCAGTACTTC | CASRLAGSGETQYF
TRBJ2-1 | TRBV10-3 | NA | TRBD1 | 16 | TGTGCCATCAGTGAGTCGGGGACAGGGGCCGGACGAGAGCAGTTCTTC | CAISESGTGAGREQFF
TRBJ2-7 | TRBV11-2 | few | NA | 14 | TGTGCCAGCAGCGAGACAGGAAAATCCTACGAGCAGTACTTC | CASSETGKSYEQYF
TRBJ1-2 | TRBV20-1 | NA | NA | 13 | TGCAGTGCTAGTGTCGGGGATAACTATGGCTACACCTTC | CSASVGDNYGYTF
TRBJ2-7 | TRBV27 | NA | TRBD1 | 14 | TGTGCCAGCAGTTCTGGACAGGGGGCGAGTGAGCAGTACTTC | CASSSGQGASEQYF
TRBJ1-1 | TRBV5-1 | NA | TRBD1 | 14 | TGCGCCAGCACCACGGACAGGGGGAACACTGAAGCTTTCTTT | CASTTDRGNTEAFF
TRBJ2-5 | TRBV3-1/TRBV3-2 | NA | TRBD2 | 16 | TGTGCCAGCAGCCCCTCGGCGGGAGGGCCAGGAGAGACCCAGTACTTC | CASSPSAGGPGETQYF